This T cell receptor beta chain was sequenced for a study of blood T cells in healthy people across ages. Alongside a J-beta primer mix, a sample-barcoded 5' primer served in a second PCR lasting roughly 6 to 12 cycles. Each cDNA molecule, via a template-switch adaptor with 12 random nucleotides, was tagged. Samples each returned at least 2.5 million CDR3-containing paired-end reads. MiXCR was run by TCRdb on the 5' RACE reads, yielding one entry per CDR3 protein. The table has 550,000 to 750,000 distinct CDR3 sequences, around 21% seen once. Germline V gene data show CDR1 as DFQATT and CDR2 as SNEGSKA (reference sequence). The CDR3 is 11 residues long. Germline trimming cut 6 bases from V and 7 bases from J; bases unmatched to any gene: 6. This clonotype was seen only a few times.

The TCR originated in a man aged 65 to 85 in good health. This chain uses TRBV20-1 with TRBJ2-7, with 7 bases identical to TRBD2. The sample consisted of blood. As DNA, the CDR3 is TGCAGTGCCCGCGGGGGAGTGGAGCAGTACTTC. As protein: CSARGGVEQYF.